These 23 T cell receptor beta chains were all obtained from the same sample, sequenced in a study of T cells in Graves' hyperthyroidism and ophthalmopathy. Amplified TCR beta CDR3 regions derived from RNA transcripts. In the first-round RT-PCR of the TCR CDR3, the HTBI primer set was used. TCRdb re-called the multiplex PCR reads with MiXCR, one entry per CDR3 protein. The table includes roughly 700,000 distinct CDR3 sequences, less than 15% detected once. Sequencing used blood. These receptor sequences come from a woman aged 18-29 years with Graves' hyperthyroidism.

This clonotype was seen many times. The chain joins TRBV7-3 to TRBJ2-1; TRBD2 aligns across 12 bases. V trimming: 5 bases; J trimming: 6 bases; junction bases outside the gene matches: 5. The CDR3 loop spans 15 amino acids. The germline CDR1 and CDR2 sequences are SGHTA and FQGTGA. CDR3 in DNA: TGTGCCAGCAGCCCCTCGGGACTAGCGGGCAATGAGCAGTTCTTC. Protein product: CASSPSGLAGNEQFF.

The rearrangement uses TRBV12-3 or TRBV12-4 and TRBJ1-1; D remains unclear. The V and J ends lost 5 bases and 4 bases respectively, with 14 bases between them. The CDR3 consists of 14 residues. CDR3 region: CASSIVRGSTEAFF. For the CDR3, the DNA is TGTGCCAGCAGTATTGTCCGAGGGAGCACTGAAGCTTTCTTT.

The chain combines TRBV3-1 with TRBJ1-3; weak D call: TRBD1 (6 bases). CDR1 is LGHDT and CDR2 is YNNKEL in the germline V gene (reference sequence). Trimming stripped 2 bases from V and 6 bases from J, with 14 bases between. The CDR3 runs 15 residues. The CDR3 spells CASSQWSGGKNTIYF. The DNA of the CDR3 is TGTGCCAGCAGCCAATGGTCCGGGGGCAAAAACACCATATATTTT.

This clonotype was picked up a small number of times. The chain carries TRBV29-1 and TRBJ2-5, with 9 bases aligning to TRBD2. CDR1 and CDR2 from the germline V gene are SQVTM and ANQGSEA. The CDR3 runs 15 residues. Trimming cost V 3 bases and J 7 bases; bases outside gene matches: 12. The CDR3 region has the DNA TGCAGCGTTGACGGGGGACTAGCACGCGTGGGGACCCAGTACTTC. It is translated as CSVDGGLARVGTQYF. The full variable domain, its missing parts supplied by reference TRBV29-1 and TRBJ2-5, is SAVISQKPSRDICQRGTSLTIQCQVDSQVTMMFWYRQQPGQSLTLIATANQGSEATYESGFVIDKFPISRPNLTFSTLTVSNMSPEDSSIYLCSVDGGLARVGTQYFGPGTRLLVL.

This clonotype was seen many times. The chain combines TRBV6-1 with TRBJ1-5, with TRBD1 identical over 8 bases. Trimming removed 6 bases from V and 6 bases from J; junction bases left unmatched: 4. Germline V gives CDR1 MNHNS, CDR2 SASEGT. The CDR3 has 13 residues. The CDR3 DNA follows: TGTGCCAGCAGGGGGACAGGCGGTCAGCCCCAGCATTTT. It is translated as CASRGTGGQPQHF.

There are many counts of this clonotype. The chain carries TRBV13 and TRBJ1-1; 7 bases align to TRBD1. The CDR3 is 14 residues long. Germline V CDR1 and CDR2: PRHDT, FYEKMQ (reference sequence). Losses at the gene ends were 5 bases for V and 1 base for J; bases not matched to a gene: 4. In DNA form, the CDR3 reads TGTGCCAGCAGCCAGACAGGGAGGAACACTGAAGCTTTCTTT. Amino acid sequence: CASSQTGRNTEAFF.

The sample holds a few counts of this clonotype. The rearrangement links TRBV20-1 to TRBJ2-7; 8 nucleotides match TRBD2. Trimming at V came to 5 bases and at J to 0 bases, leaving 6 bases not matched to a gene. CDR1 is DFQATT, CDR2 SNEGSKA, per germline (reference sequence). The CDR3 totals 14 residues. CDR3 sequence (DNA): TGCAGTGCTTATAGCGGGGTAGGCTCCTACGAGCAGTACTTC. The encoded protein is CSAYSGVGSYEQYF.

The sample holds many counts of this clonotype. V and J are TRBV20-1 and TRBJ2-7; TRBD1 agrees at 8 bases. Germline CDR1 and CDR2: DFQATT and SNEGSKA (reference sequence). CDR3 length equals 14 residues. Trimming cost V 1 base and J 4 bases; bases outside gene matches: 6. CDR3 in DNA: TGCAGTGCTAGAGGGGGACAGGTGCTTTACGAGCAGTACTTC. Protein product: CSARGGQVLYEQYF.

In its sample, this clonotype was seen a few times. The chain has TRBV5-1 and TRBJ2-7, with 7 bases matching TRBD2. There are 13 residues in the CDR3. The trim removed 6 bases at V and 9 bases at J, leaving 12 bases unmatched. Germline lookup yields CDR1 SGHRS and CDR2 YFSETQ. The CDR3, as DNA: TGCGCCAGCAATAAAGGGGAGGGCCTCACGCAGTACTTC. Amino acid sequence: CASNKGEGLTQYF. The full variable domain, completed using reference TRBV5-1 and TRBJ2-7, is KAGVTQTPRYLIKTRGQQVTLSCSPISGHRSVSWYQQTPGQGLQFLFEYFSETQRNKGNFPGRFSGRQFSNSRSEMNVSTLELGDSALYLCASNKGEGLTQYFGPGTRLTVT.

This clonotype showed up just a few times. The chain carries TRBV9 and TRBJ2-3; possible D gene TRBD2, 6 bases. Germline V CDR1 and CDR2: SGDLS, YYNGEE. The germline V and J ends were trimmed by 1 base and 5 bases, with 14 bases remaining between them. The length of the CDR3 is 15 residues. CDR3 protein: CASSVMGGLEDTQYF. The CDR3 DNA reads TGTGCCAGCAGCGTAATGGGGGGATTGGAAGATACGCAGTATTTT.

This clonotype was counted many times. This rearrangement joins TRBV18 to TRBJ1-2; D is unresolved. Germline values: CDR1 KGHSH, CDR2 LQKENI. This CDR3 is 14 amino acids long. V lost 3 bases, J lost 8 bases, and 16 bases lay in between. The CDR3 DNA is TGTGCCAGCTCACCCCCGCTCGGTCCGGGGGGCTACACCTTC. Its protein product is CASSPPLGPGGYTF.

The J gene is TRBJ2-1, the V gene TRBV6-1; possible D gene TRBD1, 6 bases. The CDR3 is made up of 15 amino acids. V dropped 6 bases and J dropped 5 bases, with 17 bases sitting between them. Germline assignment: CDR1 MNHNS and CDR2 SASEGT. CDR3 bases: TGTGCCAGCAGCCCTTGGCAGGACAGTCACAATGAGCAGTTCTTC. It translates to CASSPWQDSHNEQFF.

This clonotype was seen a few times. The chain joins TRBV5-5 to TRBJ2-5; 9 bases are a match to TRBD2. The CDR3 sequence is 15 residues long. The V segment lost 3 bases and the J segment 7 bases; nucleotides outside the gene matches: 10. CDR1 is SGHKS, CDR2 YYEKEE, per germline (reference sequence). CDR3 nucleotide sequence: TGTGCCAGCAGCTACCCTAGGCGGGAGGGCGTGACCCAGTACTTC. Its translation: CASSYPRREGVTQYF.

Many counts were recorded for this clonotype. With a much larger clone just one base away, this may be a read error. The genes are TRBV30 and TRBJ2-4; D is unclear. The germline V gene encodes CDR1 GTSNPN and CDR2 SVGIG (reference sequence). This CDR3 contains 17 residues. V lost 0 bases, J lost 0 bases, and 15 bases lay in between. The CDR3 here is CAWSVRTAILAKNIQYF. The CDR3 DNA sequence: TGTGCCTGGAGTGTTCGAACAGCAATCTTAGCCAAAAACATTCAGTACTTC.

The sample holds many counts of this clonotype. V usage is TRBV6-5 and J usage is TRBJ2-3; D ambiguous. The length of the CDR3 is 14 residues. Germline V gene data show CDR1 as MNHEY and CDR2 as SVGAGI. Trimming removed 2 bases from V and 1 base from J, with 7 bases in between. Here the CDR3 DNA reads TGTGCCAGCAGTTACGAGTACCGCACAGATACGCAGTATTTT. Encoded protein: CASSYEYRTDTQYF.

This clonotype was seen repeatedly, ten times or more. The chain couples TRBV19 to TRBJ1-1; D uncertain. V lost 4 bases to trimming and J lost 4 bases, with 10 bases between them. CDR3 size: 13 residues. Germline V gives CDR1 LNHDA, CDR2 SQIVND (reference sequence). CDR3 coding DNA: TGTGCCAGTAGTACGGGATTGAGCACTGAAGCTTTCTTT. The encoded protein is CASSTGLSTEAFF.

This clonotype was seen many times. The chain recombines TRBV7-8 with TRBJ2-2, with 8 positions matching TRBD1. Trimming took 7 bases from V and 4 from J; bases not matched to a gene: 8. Germline loops: CDR1 SGHVS, CDR2 FQNEAQ. CDR3 length: 15 amino acids. The CDR3 protein is CASTRGQGRTGELFF. CDR3 in DNA: TGTGCCAGCACCCGTGGACAGGGCCGCACCGGGGAGCTGTTTTTT.

V gene TRBV2 combines with J gene TRBJ1-5; D is possibly TRBD1 (5 bases). The germline V gene encodes CDR1 SNHLY and CDR2 FYNNEI. CDR3 length: 14 residues. Trimming stripped 3 bases from V and 4 bases from J, with 10 bases between. In nucleotides, the CDR3 is TGTGCCAGCAGTGATATTAACAGGAATCAGCCCCAGCATTTT. This gives the protein CASSDINRNQPQHF.

This clonotype was counted at least ten times. The chain is built from TRBV7-9 and TRBJ2-7; 10 bases agree with TRBD2. Germline-derived CDR1 and CDR2 are SEHNR and FQNEAQ (reference sequence). The J segment lost 5 bases and the V segment lost 7 bases, leaving 17 bases of the junction unmatched. This CDR3 has 17 amino acids. CDR3 sequence: CASTPPGYLAGGDEQYF. DNA for the CDR3: TGTGCCAGCACCCCCCCCGGGTACTTAGCGGGAGGTGACGAGCAGTACTTC.

V usage is TRBV6-2 or TRBV6-3 and J usage is TRBJ2-1, with 13 bases lining up with TRBD2. CDR3 size: 19 residues. Germline V gene sequence: CDR1 MNHEY, CDR2 SVGEGT. V lost 0 bases and J lost 0; bases outside the gene matches: 5. The CDR3 region is CASSYSYGLAGVSYNEQFF. The CDR3 region has the DNA TGTGCCAGCAGTTACTCATATGGACTAGCGGGAGTCTCCTACAATGAGCAGTTCTTC.

The table lists this clonotype with many counts. The chain joins TRBV12-3 or TRBV12-4 to TRBJ1-2; D may be TRBD1 (6 bases). V was clipped by 5 bases and J by 0 bases, with 13 bases between them. CDR3 length: 15 amino acids. The CDR3 bases are TGTGCCAGCAGTATTGACAGGAGGACTAACTATGGCTACACCTTC. Its protein is CASSIDRRTNYGYTF.

The chain joins TRBV28 to TRBJ2-1; the match to TRBD1 covers 7 bases. CDR3 length: 10 amino acids. V gave up 6 bases and J gave up 14 bases; unmatched junction bases: 4. The germline gives CDR1 MDHEN, CDR2 SYDVKM. In nucleotides, the CDR3 is TGTGCCAGCAGGTCCGGGACAGAGTTCTTC. Translating it yields CASRSGTEFF.

This clonotype was seen more than once but under ten times. J is TRBJ2-4 and V is TRBV7-2, with D perhaps being TRBD1 or TRBD2 (6 bases each). Trimming removed 6 bases at V and 11 bases at J, with 17 bases between. Germline values: CDR1 SGHTA, CDR2 FQGNSA. This CDR3 contains 13 residues. The CDR3 loop reads CASSTMRGEFQYF. CDR3 bases: TGTGCCAGCAGTACAATGAGGGGGGAATTTCAGTACTTC.